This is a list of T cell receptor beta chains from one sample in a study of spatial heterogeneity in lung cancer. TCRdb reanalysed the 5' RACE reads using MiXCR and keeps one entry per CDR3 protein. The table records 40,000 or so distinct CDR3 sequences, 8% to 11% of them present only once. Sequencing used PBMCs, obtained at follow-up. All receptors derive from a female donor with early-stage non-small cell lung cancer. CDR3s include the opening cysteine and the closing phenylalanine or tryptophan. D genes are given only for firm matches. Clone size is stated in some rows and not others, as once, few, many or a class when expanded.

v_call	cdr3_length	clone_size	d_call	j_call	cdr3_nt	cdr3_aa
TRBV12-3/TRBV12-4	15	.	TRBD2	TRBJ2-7	TGTGCCAGCAGTTTACCTAGCGGGGTCTCCTACGAGCAGTACTTC	CASSLPSGVSYEQYF
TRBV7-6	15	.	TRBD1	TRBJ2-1	TGTGCCAGCAGCTTAGAACAGGGGGGCCACAATGAGCAGTTCTTC	CASSLEQGGHNEQFF
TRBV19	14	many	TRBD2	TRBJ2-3	TGTGCCAGTCTTCAGCGGGGCCTAACAGATACGCAGTATTTT	CASLQRGLTDTQYF
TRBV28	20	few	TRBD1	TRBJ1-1	TGTGCCAGCAGTTTTCCCCCCCTCTGGGACAGGGGGCGGGGAAACACTGAAGCTTTCTTT	CASSFPPLWDRGRGNTEAFF
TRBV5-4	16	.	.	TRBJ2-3	TGTGCCAGCAGCTTGGGTCTCTCTGCGCTCGTAGATACGCAGTATTTT	CASSLGLSALVDTQYF
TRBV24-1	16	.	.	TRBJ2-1	TGTGCCACCAGTGATTTGCGGGGGGCGTCGGGAAATGAGCAGTTCTTC	CATSDLRGASGNEQFF
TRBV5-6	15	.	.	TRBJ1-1	TGTGCCAGCAGCTTGGGTCCGGAGGGGAACACTGAAGCTTTCTTT	CASSLGPEGNTEAFF
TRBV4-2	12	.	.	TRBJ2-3	TGTGCCAGCAGCCAAGAGGAGGGTACGCAGTATTTT	CASSQEEGTQYF
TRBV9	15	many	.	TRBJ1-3	TGTGCCAGCAGCGTAGAGGAAGGTGGGGGAAACACCATATATTTT	CASSVEEGGGNTIYF
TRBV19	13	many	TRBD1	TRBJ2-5	TGTGCCAGTAGTCCCCGGGACAGAGAGACCCAGTACTTC	CASSPRDRETQYF
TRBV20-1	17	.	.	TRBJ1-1	TGCAGTGCTAGAGCTTCACAACTCCGGACTTTGAACACTGAAGCTTTCTTT	CSARASQLRTLNTEAFF
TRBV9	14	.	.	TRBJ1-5	TGTGCCAGCAGCGTTGGGCAGGGGAATCAGCCCCAGCATTTT	CASSVGQGNQPQHF
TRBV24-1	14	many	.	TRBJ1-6	TGTGCCACCAGTGGGGGTGGTCGAGATTCACCCCTCCACTTT	CATSGGGRDSPLHF
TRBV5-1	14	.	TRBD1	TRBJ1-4	TGCGCCAGCAGCTCGGGACAGAAAAATGAAAAACTGTTTTTT	CASSSGQKNEKLFF
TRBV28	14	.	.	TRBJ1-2	TGTGCCAGCAGTGCGTGGACCCCTGGGAATGGCTACACCTTC	CASSAWTPGNGYTF
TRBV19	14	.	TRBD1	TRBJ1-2	TGTGCCAGTAGTATCGGGACAGTCATGTTGGGCTACACCTTC	CASSIGTVMLGYTF
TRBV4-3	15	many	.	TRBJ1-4	TGCGCCAGCAGCCAAGTAGGAGCTCGGGGTGAAAAACTGTTTTTT	CASSQVGARGEKLFF
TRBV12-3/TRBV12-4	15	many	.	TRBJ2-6	TGTGCCAGCAGTTCTTATTCCTCGGGGGCCAACGTCCTGACTTTC	CASSSYSSGANVLTF
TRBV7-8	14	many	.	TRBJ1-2	TGTGCCAGCAGCTTAGACAGAGGCTACTATGGCTACACCTTC	CASSLDRGYYGYTF
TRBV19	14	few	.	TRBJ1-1	TGTGCCAGTAGTATCCCTGCGGGTAACACTGAAGCTTTCTTT	CASSIPAGNTEAFF
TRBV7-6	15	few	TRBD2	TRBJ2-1	TGTGCCAGCAGCCCACTAGCGGGGGGCCGCCTAGAGCAGTTCTTC	CASSPLAGGRLEQFF
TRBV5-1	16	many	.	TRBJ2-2	TGCGCCAGCAGGCGCCTCCCCACAGGGAACACCGGGGAGCTGTTTTTT	CASRRLPTGNTGELFF
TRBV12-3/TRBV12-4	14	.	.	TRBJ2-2	TGTGCCACTAGGAGGCTATCGAACACCGGGGAGCTGTTTTTT	CATRRLSNTGELFF
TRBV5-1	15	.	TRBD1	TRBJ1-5	TGCGCCAGCAGGCCGGACAGGGAGGAGGGTCAGCCCCAGCATTTT	CASRPDREEGQPQHF
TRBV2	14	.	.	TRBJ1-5	TGTGCCAGCACACGAGGGTTGGTCGATCAGCCCCAGCATTTT	CASTRGLVDQPQHF